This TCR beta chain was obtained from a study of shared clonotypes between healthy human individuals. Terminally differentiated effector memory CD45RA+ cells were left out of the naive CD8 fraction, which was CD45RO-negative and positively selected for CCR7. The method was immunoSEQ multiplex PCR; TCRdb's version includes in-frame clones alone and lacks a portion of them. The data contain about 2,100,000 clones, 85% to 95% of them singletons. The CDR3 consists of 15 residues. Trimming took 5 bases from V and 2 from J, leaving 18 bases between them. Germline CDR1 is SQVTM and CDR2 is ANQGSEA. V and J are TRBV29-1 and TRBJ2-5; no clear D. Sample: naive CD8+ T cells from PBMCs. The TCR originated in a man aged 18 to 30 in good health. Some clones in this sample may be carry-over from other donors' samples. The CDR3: CSVFQVYILQETQYF. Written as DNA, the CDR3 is TGCAGCGTTTTCCAAGTCTACATCTTACAAGAGACCCAGTACTTC. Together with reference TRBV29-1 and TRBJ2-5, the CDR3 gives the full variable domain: SAVISQKPSRDICQRGTSLTIQCQVDSQVTMMFWYRQQPGQSLTLIATANQGSEATYESGFVIDKFPISRPNLTFSTLTVSNMSPEDSSIYLCSVFQVYILQETQYFGPGTRLLVL.